Listed below are T cell receptor beta chains from one sample, sequenced in a study of low-dose radiotherapy and immunotherapy resistance in tumors. TCRdb ran MiXCR on the reads and lists one entry per CDR3 protein. Found here are tens of thousands of distinct CDR3 sequences, under 20% of them singletons; the top ten hold roughly 1.5%. The sequenced sample was PBMCs, obtained after low-dose radiotherapy plus immunotherapy. Receptors were obtained from a male donor with prostate cancer. CDR3s include the opening cysteine and the closing phenylalanine or tryptophan. D genes are given only for firm matches. For some rows the clone size is stated as once, few or many, or as a class when expanded; others skip it.

v_call	d_call	j_call	clone_size	cdr3_aa	cdr3_nt
TRBV11-3	TRBD2	TRBJ2-2	many	CATARSGRDTGELFF	TGTGCCACAGCCAGAAGCGGGAGAGACACCGGGGAGCTGTTTTTT
TRBV27	.	TRBJ2-2	.	CASSLYRGGELFF	TGTGCCAGCAGTTTATATAGGGGGGGGGAGCTGTTTTTT
TRBV5-1	.	TRBJ2-7	.	CASSLVLGTAYEQYF	TGCGCCAGCAGCTTGGTTCTGGGAACCGCCTACGAGCAGTACTTC
TRBV11-1	.	TRBJ1-1	many	CASNLQVNTEAFF	TGTGCCAGCAACCTACAGGTAAACACTGAAGCTTTCTTT
TRBV7-2	TRBD2	TRBJ2-2	many	CASSLGASGNHLNTGELFF	TGTGCCAGCAGCTTAGGGGCTAGCGGGAACCACTTGAACACCGGGGAGCTGTTTTTT
TRBV7-3	.	TRBJ2-3	many	CASSRENGLNSSTDTQYF	TGTGCCAGCAGCCGAGAAAATGGACTTAATTCTAGCACAGATACGCAGTATTTT
TRBV5-1	.	TRBJ2-7	many	CASSFSSYSYEQYF	TGCGCCAGCAGCTTTAGCTCTTACTCCTACGAGCAGTACTTC
TRBV7-2	.	TRBJ2-7	many	CASSRGQIEQYF	TGTGCCAGCAGCCGAGGACAGATCGAGCAGTACTTC
TRBV28	.	TRBJ2-2	many	CASNPYSTGELFF	TGTGCCAGCAATCCATATTCCACCGGGGAGCTGTTTTTT
TRBV7-9	.	TRBJ1-1	many	CASSLANYRDVNTEAFF	TGTGCCAGCAGCCTTGCAAACTACAGGGATGTGAACACTGAAGCTTTCTTT
TRBV6-5	TRBD1	TRBJ2-1	many	CASTPSGQGGWNEQFF	TGTGCCAGCACCCCTAGTGGACAGGGTGGTTGGAATGAGCAGTTCTTC
TRBV7-3	.	TRBJ2-3	many	CASSRGNFPTDTQYF	TGTGCCAGCAGCCGGGGGAATTTCCCCACAGATACGCAGTATTTT
TRBV6-1	.	TRBJ1-5	many	CASSVGMNQPQHF	TGTGCCAGCAGTGTGGGGATGAATCAGCCCCAGCATTTT
TRBV21-1	.	TRBJ2-7	many	CASSNPWLRSYEQYF	TGTGCCAGCAGCAACCCATGGCTGAGATCCTACGAGCAGTACTTC
TRBV4-2	.	TRBJ2-1	many	CASSAGRINDEQFF	TGTGCCAGCAGCGCCGGAAGGATTAATGATGAGCAGTTCTTC
TRBV20-1	.	TRBJ2-5	many	CSARLDGGGKETQYF	TGCAGTGCTAGATTAGACGGGGGAGGAAAAGAGACCCAGTACTTC
TRBV20-1	.	TRBJ1-1	.	CSAPKMQGDTQYFGPGTRRRAFF	.
TRBV20-1	TRBD2	TRBJ2-3	many	CSARGLAGFDTQYF	TGCAGTGCTAGAGGACTAGCGGGATTTGATACGCAGTATTTT
TRBV5-1	.	TRBJ1-5	many	CASSRGQSRAFNQPQHF	TGCGCCAGCAGCAGAGGACAGTCAAGGGCTTTCAATCAGCCCCAGCATTTT
TRBV5-1	TRBD2	TRBJ2-2	many	CASSLALAATGELFF	TGCGCCAGCAGCTTGGCGCTAGCGGCTACCGGGGAGCTGTTTTTT
TRBV30	.	TRBJ1-4	.	CAWSVGPARGKNEKLFF	TGTGCCTGGAGTGTAGGGCCTGCCAGGGGAAAGAATGAAAAACTGTTTTTT
TRBV6-6	TRBD2	TRBJ2-7	many	CASSESGRRGRDF	TGTGCCAGCAGTGAATCGGGACGGCGGGGGAGAGACTTC
TRBV7-2	.	TRBJ1-4	many	CASSLEPGVNEKLFF	TGTGCCAGCAGCTTAGAACCAGGGGTAAATGAAAAACTGTTTTTT
TRBV20-1	TRBD2	TRBJ2-5	many	CSARDREGGSYQETQYF	TGCAGTGCTAGAGATAGGGAGGGCGGGAGTTACCAAGAGACCCAGTACTTC
TRBV27	.	TRBJ1-2	many	CASSVTRGINYGYTF	TGTGCCAGCAGTGTGACAAGGGGAATCAACTATGGCTACACCTTC
TRBV7-6	.	TRBJ2-5	many	CASSLAQLRTETQYF	TGTGCCAGCAGCTTAGCGCAACTTAGGACCGAGACCCAGTACTTC
TRBV29-1	.	TRBJ2-1	many	CSVEWWGGSDEQFF	TGCAGCGTTGAGTGGTGGGGGGGCTCCGATGAGCAGTTCTTC
TRBV11-3	TRBD1	TRBJ2-1	once	CASSSGQGGNEQFF	TGTGCCAGCAGCTCAGGACAGGGGGGCAATGAGCAGTTCTTC
TRBV12-3/TRBV12-4	TRBD2	TRBJ2-7	many	CASSLWSSGYEQYF	TGTGCCAGCAGTTTATGGTCTAGCGGCTACGAGCAGTACTTC
TRBV28	.	TRBJ2-1	many	CASSLDTSGGYNEQFF	TGTGCCAGCAGCCTAGACACAAGCGGTGGCTACAATGAGCAGTTCTTC
TRBV12-3/TRBV12-4	.	TRBJ2-3	many	CASSLSSTDTQYF	TGTGCCAGCAGTTTATCTAGCACAGATACGCAGTATTTT
TRBV20-1	TRBD1	TRBJ1-2	many	CSATTGGNYGYTF	TGCAGTGCCACGACAGGGGGGAACTATGGCTACACCTTC
TRBV5-6	.	TRBJ2-4	.	CASSFESTAKNIQYF	TGTGCCAGCAGCTTTGAATCTACGGCCAAAAACATTCAGTACTTC
TRBV9	.	TRBJ2-3	many	CASSVRVADTQYF	TGTGCCAGCAGCGTAAGGGTGGCAGATACGCAGTATTTT
TRBV29-1	TRBD2	TRBJ2-1	.	CSVSPPGGANEQFF	TGCAGCGTCTCCCCCCCGGGGGGTGCCAATGAGCAGTTCTTC
TRBV28	.	TRBJ2-7	many	CASMSSTYEQYF	TGTGCCAGCATGTCCAGCACCTACGAGCAGTACTTC
TRBV13	TRBD2	TRBJ2-1	.	CASSPHAGGSYNEQFF	TGTGCCAGCAGCCCCCACGCGGGGGGCTCCTACAATGAGCAGTTCTTC
TRBV28	.	TRBJ2-1	many	CASSSAGVGGHYNEQFF	TGTGCCAGCAGTTCCGCCGGTGTGGGCGGTCATTACAATGAGCAGTTCTTC
TRBV28	.	TRBJ1-4	few	CASTPLDRPTNEKLFF	TGTGCCAGCACACCCCTGGACCGGCCCACTAATGAAAAACTGTTTTTT
TRBV10-3	.	TRBJ2-1	many	CASREDYNEQFF	TGTGCCTCGAGGGAGGACTACAATGAGCAGTTCTTC
TRBV28	.	TRBJ2-7	many	CASSLLHEQYF	TGTGCCAGCAGTTTGCTGCACGAGCAGTACTTC
TRBV28	TRBD1	TRBJ2-3	many	CASSFLGTGTDTQYF	TGTGCCAGCAGCTTCCTGGGGACAGGGACAGATACGCAGTATTTT
TRBV28	TRBD1	TRBJ2-7	few	CASSSAGTGGDEQYF	TGTGCCAGCAGTTCCGCCGGGACAGGGGGAGACGAGCAGTACTTC
TRBV7-2	TRBD1	TRBJ1-4	once	CASSLLGQGGEKLFF	TGTGCCAGCAGCCTACTGGGACAGGGGGGCGAAAAACTGTTTTTT
TRBV5-1	.	TRBJ2-1	.	CASSLAGRDHYNEQFF	TGCGCCAGCAGCTTGGCGGGCAGGGACCATTACAATGAGCAGTTCTTC